This TCR beta chain was captured by sequencing in a study of glioma-infiltrating T cells. Study context: Glioma patients had dexamethasone for six or fewer days before surgery. Notes on the study in general: Above-expected tissue-blood divergence occurred in all gliomas, most in low-grade ones. Signature shared blood CDR3 motifs were enriched in low-divergence and depleted in high-divergence patients.

The iRepertoire nested amplicon-rescue multiplex PCR amplified TCR alpha and beta CDR3s from RNA. Tissue mRNA or PBMC total RNA, 100-400 ng, went into one-step reverse transcription and amplification. One entry per CDR3 protein results from TCRdb running MiXCR on the multiplex PCR reads. The repertoire holds a few hundred thousand distinct CDR3 sequences, about 40% seen once, with approximately 12% in the top ten. This CDR3 is 13 amino acids long. Germline V gene lookup returns CDR1 SNHLY and CDR2 FYNNEI. Trimming stripped 8 bases from V and 5 bases from J, with 13 bases between. In regard to this clonotype: Its cognate antigen is unknown.

The sequencing input was glioma tissue, nonneoplastic brain tissue, or PBMCs (not recorded which). This chain links TRBV2 with TRBJ2-1, with D unresolved. This TCR was recovered from a human donor with low-grade glioma or glioblastoma, undergoing nonglioma brain surgery, or in good health (not recorded which). The CDR3 here is CASSPADNNEQFF. CDR3 nucleotide sequence: TGTGCCAGCTCACCAGCAGACAACAATGAGCAGTTCTTC.